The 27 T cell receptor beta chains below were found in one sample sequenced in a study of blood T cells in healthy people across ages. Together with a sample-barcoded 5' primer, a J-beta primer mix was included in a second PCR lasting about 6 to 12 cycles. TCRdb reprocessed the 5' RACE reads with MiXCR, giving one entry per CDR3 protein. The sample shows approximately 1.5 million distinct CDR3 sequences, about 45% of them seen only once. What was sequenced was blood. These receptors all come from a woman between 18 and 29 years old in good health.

For the CDR3, the DNA is TGTGCCAGCAGCTTCTTGCAGCCTAAAGAGCAGTACTTC. Translated: CASSFLQPKEQYF. The chain carries TRBV5-6 and TRBJ2-7; D uncertain. Deletions cut 2 bases from V and 7 bases from J, with 13 bases between. CDR1 and CDR2 from the germline V gene are SGHDT and YYEEEE. This CDR3 comprises 13 residues.

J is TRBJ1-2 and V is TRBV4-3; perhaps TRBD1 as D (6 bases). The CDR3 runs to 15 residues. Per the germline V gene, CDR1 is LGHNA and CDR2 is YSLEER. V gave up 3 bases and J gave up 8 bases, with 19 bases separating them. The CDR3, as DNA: TGCGCCAGCAGCCACCTCCTAGGGCAGGGGAGGGGCTACACCTTC. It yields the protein CASSHLLGQGRGYTF.

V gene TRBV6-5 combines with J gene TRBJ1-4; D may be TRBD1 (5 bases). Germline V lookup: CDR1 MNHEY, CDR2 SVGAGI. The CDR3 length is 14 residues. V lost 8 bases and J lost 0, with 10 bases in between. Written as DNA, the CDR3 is TGTGCCAGCGCCCAGGGATCAACTAATGAAAAACTGTTTTTT. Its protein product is CASAQGSTNEKLFF.

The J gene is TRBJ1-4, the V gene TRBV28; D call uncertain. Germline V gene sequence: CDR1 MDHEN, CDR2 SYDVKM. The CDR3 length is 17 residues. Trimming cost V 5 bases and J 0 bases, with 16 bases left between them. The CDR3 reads CASSPGLEFATNEKLFF. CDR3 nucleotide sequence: TGTGCCAGCAGTCCGGGTCTAGAGTTTGCAACTAATGAAAAACTGTTTTTT.

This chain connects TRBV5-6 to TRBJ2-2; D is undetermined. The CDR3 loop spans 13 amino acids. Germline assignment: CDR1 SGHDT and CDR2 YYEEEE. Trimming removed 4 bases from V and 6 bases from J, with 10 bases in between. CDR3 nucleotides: TGTGCCAGCAGCGGTACACCGTCCGGGGAGCTGTTTTTT. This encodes CASSGTPSGELFF.

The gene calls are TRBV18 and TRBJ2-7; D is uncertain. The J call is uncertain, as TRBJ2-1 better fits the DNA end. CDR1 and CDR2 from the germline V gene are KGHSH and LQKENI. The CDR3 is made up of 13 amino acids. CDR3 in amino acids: CASSPTSSYEQFF. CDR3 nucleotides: TGTGCCAGCTCACCGACGAGCTCCTACGAGCAGTTCTTC.

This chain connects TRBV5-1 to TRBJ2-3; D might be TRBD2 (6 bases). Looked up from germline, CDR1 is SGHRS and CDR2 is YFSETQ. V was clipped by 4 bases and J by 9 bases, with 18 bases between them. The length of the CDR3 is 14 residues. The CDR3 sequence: CASSPDGGGETQYF. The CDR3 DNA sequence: TGCGCCAGCAGCCCGGACGGGGGTGGGGAAACGCAGTATTTT.

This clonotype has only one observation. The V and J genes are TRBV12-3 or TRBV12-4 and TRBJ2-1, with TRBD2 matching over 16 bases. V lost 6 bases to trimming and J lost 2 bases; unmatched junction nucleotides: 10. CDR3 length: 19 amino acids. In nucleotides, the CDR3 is TGTGCCAGCAGCCCAGCGGGACTAGCGGGGGGGGCCACCTACAATGAGCAGTTCTTC. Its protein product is CASSPAGLAGGATYNEQFF.

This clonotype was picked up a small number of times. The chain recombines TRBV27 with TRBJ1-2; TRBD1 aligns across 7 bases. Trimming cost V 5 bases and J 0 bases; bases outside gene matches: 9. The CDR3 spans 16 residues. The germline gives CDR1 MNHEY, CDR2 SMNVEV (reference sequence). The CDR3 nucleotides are TGTGCCAGCAGTCCAGGGGGGACAGTGGCTAACTATGGCTACACCTTC. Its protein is CASSPGGTVANYGYTF.

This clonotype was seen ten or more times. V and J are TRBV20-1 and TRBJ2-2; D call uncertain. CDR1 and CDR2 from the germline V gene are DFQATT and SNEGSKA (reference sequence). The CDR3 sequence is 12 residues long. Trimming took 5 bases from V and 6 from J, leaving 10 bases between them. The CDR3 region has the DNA TGCAGTGCTCCGAATGAGGCCGGGGAGCTGTTTTTT. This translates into CSAPNEAGELFF.

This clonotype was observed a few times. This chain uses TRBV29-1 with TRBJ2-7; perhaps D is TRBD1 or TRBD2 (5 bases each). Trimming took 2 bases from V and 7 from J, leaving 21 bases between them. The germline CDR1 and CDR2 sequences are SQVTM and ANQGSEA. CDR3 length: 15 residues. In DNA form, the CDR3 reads TGCAGCGTTGAAATGGGACCGAGGGAAGGTAATGAGCAGTACTTC. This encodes CSVEMGPREGNEQYF.

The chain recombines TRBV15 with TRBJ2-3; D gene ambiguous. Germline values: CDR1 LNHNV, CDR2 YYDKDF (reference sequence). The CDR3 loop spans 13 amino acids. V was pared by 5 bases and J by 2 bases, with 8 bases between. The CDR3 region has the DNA TGTGCCACCAGCCGTTACCCCACAGATACGCAGTATTTT. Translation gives CATSRYPTDTQYF. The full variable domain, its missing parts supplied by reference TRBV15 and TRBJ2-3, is DAMVIQNPRYQVTQFGKPVTLSCSQTLNHNVMYWYQQKSSQAPKLLFHYYDKDFNNEADTPDNFQSRRPNTSFCFLDIRSPGLGDTAMYLCATSRYPTDTQYFGPGTRLTVL.

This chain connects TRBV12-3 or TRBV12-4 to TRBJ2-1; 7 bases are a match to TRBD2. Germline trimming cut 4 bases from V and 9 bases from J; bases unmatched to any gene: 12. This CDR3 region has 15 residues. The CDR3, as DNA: TGTGCCAGCAGTTCGGCTAGCGGACGATATAGTGAGCAGTTCTTC. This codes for CASSSASGRYSEQFF.

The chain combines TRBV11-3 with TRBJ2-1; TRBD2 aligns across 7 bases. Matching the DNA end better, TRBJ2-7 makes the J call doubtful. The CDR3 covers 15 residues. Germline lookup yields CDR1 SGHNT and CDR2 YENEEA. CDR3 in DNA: TGTGCCAGCTCGGGGGGACGGAGAGGCTACAATGAGCAGTACTTC. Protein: CASSGGRRGYNEQYF.

The CDR3 region has the DNA TGTGCCTGGGCACTAGGGAGCACAGATACGCAGTATTTT. Translation gives CAWALGSTDTQYF. This chain uses TRBV30 with TRBJ2-3; tentatively, D is TRBD2 (5 bases). This CDR3 contains 13 residues. Looked up from germline, CDR1 is GTSNPN and CDR2 is SVGIG (reference sequence). Trimming stripped 5 bases from V and 0 bases from J, with 9 bases between. Filled out from reference TRBV30 and TRBJ2-3, the complete variable domain reads SQTIHQWPATLVQPVGSPLSLECTVEGTSNPNLYWYRQAAGRGLQLLFYSVGIGQISSEVPQNLSASRPQDRQFILSSKKLLLSDSGFYLCAWALGSTDTQYFGPGTRLTVL.

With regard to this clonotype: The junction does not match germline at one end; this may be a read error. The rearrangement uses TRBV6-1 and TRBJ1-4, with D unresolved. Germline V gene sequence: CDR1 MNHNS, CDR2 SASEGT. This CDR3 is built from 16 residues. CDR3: CVSSEHSGSGDEKLFF. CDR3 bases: TGTGTCAGCAGCGAACACTCCGGGTCCGGGGATGAAAAACTGTTTTTT.

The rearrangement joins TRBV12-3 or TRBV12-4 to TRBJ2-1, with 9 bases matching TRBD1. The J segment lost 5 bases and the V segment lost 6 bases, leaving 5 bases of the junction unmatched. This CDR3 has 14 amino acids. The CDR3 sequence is CASRTGTGNNEQFF. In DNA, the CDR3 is TGTGCCAGCAGAACCGGGACAGGGAACAATGAGCAGTTCTTC.

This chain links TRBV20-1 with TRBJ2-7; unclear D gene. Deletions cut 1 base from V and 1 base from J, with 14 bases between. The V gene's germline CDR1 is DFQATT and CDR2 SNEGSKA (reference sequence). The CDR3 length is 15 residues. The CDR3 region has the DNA TGCAGTGCTAGAGCTAGGGAAGTAGGATCCTACGAGCAGTACTTC. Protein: CSARAREVGSYEQYF.

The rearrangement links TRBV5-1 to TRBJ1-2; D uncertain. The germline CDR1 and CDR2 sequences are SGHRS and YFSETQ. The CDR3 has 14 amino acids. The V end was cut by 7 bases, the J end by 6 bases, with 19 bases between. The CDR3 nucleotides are TGCGCCAGCCGCTGGGCGGTAGGCGACAATGGCTACACCTTC. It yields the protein CASRWAVGDNGYTF.

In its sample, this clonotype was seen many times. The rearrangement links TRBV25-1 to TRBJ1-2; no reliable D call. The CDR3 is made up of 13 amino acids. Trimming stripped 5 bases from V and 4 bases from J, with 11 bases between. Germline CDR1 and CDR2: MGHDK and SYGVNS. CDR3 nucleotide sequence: TGTGCCAGCAGTATAGGCAGATCCTATGGCTACACCTTC. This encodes CASSIGRSYGYTF.

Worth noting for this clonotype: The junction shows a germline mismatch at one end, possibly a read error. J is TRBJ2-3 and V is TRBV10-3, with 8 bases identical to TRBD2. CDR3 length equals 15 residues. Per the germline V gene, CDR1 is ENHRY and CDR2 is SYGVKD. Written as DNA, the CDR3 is TGTGCCATCTCCGCGGGAGGCACCTTGACAGCTACGCAGTATTTT. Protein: CAISAGGTLTATQYF.

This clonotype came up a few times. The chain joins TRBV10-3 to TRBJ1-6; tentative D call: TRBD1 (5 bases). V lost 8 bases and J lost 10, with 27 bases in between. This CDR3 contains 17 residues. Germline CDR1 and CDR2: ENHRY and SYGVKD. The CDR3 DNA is TGTGCCATCTGGGGGGGATCTCTACATCAAGTTCGCTCACCCCTCCACTTT. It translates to CAIWGGSLHQVRSPLHF.

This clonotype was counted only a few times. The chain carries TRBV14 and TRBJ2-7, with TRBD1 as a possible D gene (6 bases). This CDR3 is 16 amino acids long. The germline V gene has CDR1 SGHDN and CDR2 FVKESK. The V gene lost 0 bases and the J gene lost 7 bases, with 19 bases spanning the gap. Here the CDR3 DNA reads TGTGCCAGCAGCCAAGAAGATCGAGGGTCGGACAGTGAGCAGTACTTC. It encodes CASSQEDRGSDSEQYF.

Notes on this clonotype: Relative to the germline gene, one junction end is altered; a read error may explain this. The CDR3 DNA follows: TGTGCCTGCAGTTACTCGACAGGGACCGAGCAGTACTTC. It codes for CACSYSTGTEQYF. The chain employs TRBV6-6 and TRBJ2-7, with 7 positions matching TRBD1. Germline lookup yields CDR1 MNHNY and CDR2 SVGAGI (reference sequence). The CDR3 is 13 residues long.

CDR3 loop: CASSLEGDRRGTEAFF. CDR3 nucleotide sequence: TGCGCCAGCAGCTTGGAGGGTGACAGGAGGGGCACTGAAGCTTTCTTT. The chain couples TRBV5-1 to TRBJ1-1, with D possibly being TRBD1 (6 bases). This CDR3 comprises 16 residues. Trimming shortened V by 0 bases and J by 4 bases, and 16 bases separated the two germline ends. The germline gives CDR1 SGHRS, CDR2 YFSETQ.

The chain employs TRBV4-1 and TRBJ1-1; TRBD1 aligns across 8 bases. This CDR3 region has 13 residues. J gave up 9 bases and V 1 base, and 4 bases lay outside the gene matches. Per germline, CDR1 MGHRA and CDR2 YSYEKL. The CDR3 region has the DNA TGCGCCAGCAGCCAAGCAAGGACAGGGAAAGCTTTCTTT. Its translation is CASSQARTGKAFF.

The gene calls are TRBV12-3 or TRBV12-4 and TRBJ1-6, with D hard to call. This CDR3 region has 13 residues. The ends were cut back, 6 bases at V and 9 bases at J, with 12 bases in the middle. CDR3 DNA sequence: TGTGCCAGCAGGGCGGGCCCTGCTTCACCCCTCCACTTT. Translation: CASRAGPASPLHF.